This T cell receptor (beta chain) emerged from a study of cytomegalovirus exposure and HLA in healthy donors. This clone was recorded once. Here immunoSEQ multiplex PCR was the method, and the copy in TCRdb shows in-frame clones only, minus some. Seen here are some 350,000 clones, around 90% observed once, and the top ten hold over 1%. The sequencing input was PBMCs. The clonotype comes from a woman aged 30 to 39 in good health and CMV-seropositive.

The CDR3 is CAWDRGLKNEQFF. For the CDR3, the DNA is TGTGCCTGGGACAGGGGGTTGAAAAATGAGCAGTTCTTC. This rearrangement joins TRBV30 to TRBJ2-1, with 9 bases fitting TRBD1. The CDR3 runs 13 residues. Germline V CDR1 and CDR2: GTSNPN, SVGIG (reference sequence). V was pared by 5 bases and J by 7 bases, with 6 bases of the junction left unmatched.